What follows are 5 T cell receptor beta chains derived from one specimen sequenced in a study of shared clonotypes between healthy human individuals. Sequencing was performed with immunoSEQ multiplex PCR; in TCRdb, only in-frame clones are kept and a portion is missing. This sample carries millions of clones, around 90% of them seen once, and the ten largest clones take 0.11% to 0.15%. The sequencing input was naive CD4+ T cells sorted from blood. Described subset: CD45RA+ positively selected. Receptors were obtained from a man between 18 and 35 years old in good health.

The J gene is TRBJ2-6, the V gene TRBV6-5, with D unresolved. The V end lost 6 bases, the J end lost 4 bases, and 10 bases lay between the germline ends. CDR3 length: 14 amino acids. Germline lookup yields CDR1 MNHEY and CDR2 SVGAGI. The CDR3 is CASSPIDGANVLTF. The DNA of the CDR3 is TGTGCCAGCAGCCCAATCGACGGGGCCAACGTCCTGACTTTC.

Concerning this clone: The identical CDR3 is also encoded by other nucleotide sequences in the sample. The chain's CDR3 is CASSLGREETQYF. The CDR3, as DNA: TGTGCCAGCAGCTTGGGCAGGGAAGAGACCCAGTACTTC. This chain connects TRBV5-4 to TRBJ2-5; D might be TRBD1 (5 bases). V lost 0 bases and J 3 bases, leaving 6 bases between the germline ends. The CDR3 has 13 amino acids. In germline, CDR1 is SGHNT, CDR2 YYREEE (reference sequence). Full variable domain (rest looked up from reference TRBV5-4 and TRBJ2-5): ETGVTQSPTHLIKTRGQQVTLRCSSQSGHNTVSWYQQALGQGPQFIFQYYREEENGRGNFPPRFSGLQFPNYSSELNVNALELDDSALYLCASSLGREETQYFGPGTRLLVL.

The chain uses TRBV6-5 and TRBJ2-5; 8 nucleotides agree with TRBD2. This CDR3 comprises 15 residues. The V gene's germline CDR1 is MNHEY and CDR2 SVGAGI. After removal of 2 bases from V and 3 bases from J, the junction contained 5 bases not matched to a gene. This chain's CDR3 is CASSYRTSLKETQYF. The CDR3 DNA sequence: TGTGCCAGCAGTTACCGGACTAGCTTGAAAGAGACCCAGTACTTC.

The V gene is TRBV7-9, the J gene TRBJ2-2, with D possibly matching TRBD1 (6 bases). V was pared by 7 bases and J by 5 bases, with 14 bases between. The CDR3 has 14 residues. CDR1 is SEHNR, CDR2 FQNEAQ, per germline (reference sequence). The CDR3 DNA reads TGTGCCAGCAATAGGGACATTCGGACCGGGGAGCTGTTTTTT. It translates to CASNRDIRTGELFF.

V usage is TRBV2 and J usage is TRBJ1-4, with TRBD1 identical over 9 bases. V shed 6 bases, J shed 3 bases, and the junction held 5 bases outside the gene matches. CDR1 SNHLY and CDR2 FYNNEI come from the germline V gene. The CDR3 runs to 15 residues. CDR3 coding DNA: TGTGCCAGCAGGGGACAGGGTTTGGCTAATGAAAAACTGTTTTTT. This sequence encodes CASRGQGLANEKLFF.